The following is a TCR beta chain sequence with its context. As yet, its antigen is unknown. The CDR3 is 14 amino acids. The V segment lost 3 bases and the J segment 15 bases; nucleotides outside the gene matches: 13. Germline V lookup: CDR1 MDHEN, CDR2 SYDVKM. A single record per CDR3 protein comes from TCRdb applying MiXCR to the reads. The sample has 250,000 to 300,000 distinct CDR3 sequences; over 20% are singletons. This record comes from a study of T cell repertoires in cytomegalovirus infection. Whole-study context: A matching HLA type, together with CMV infection, was signaled by public TCR beta signatures. General study points: Across the ex vivo response, the dominant clonotypes were HLA-C-restricted CMV-specific TCR beta clonotypes.

The sample was PBMCs. The V gene is TRBV28, the J gene TRBJ2-4; 8 positions agree with TRBD1. This receptor was taken from a human donor in good health (CMV status not recorded). Some clones in this sample may be carry-over from other donors' samples. The CDR3 region is CASSFSRDRTLPYF. CDR3 in DNA: TGTGCCAGCAGTTTTAGCCGGGACAGGACCTTACCGTACTTC.